This T cell receptor (beta chain) comes out of a study of Ad26.COV2.S vaccination and SARS-CoV-2 variants. Only in-frame clones appear in the TCRdb table, and some are missing; sequencing was by immunoSEQ multiplex PCR. Among about 440,000 clones listed, 90% were seen once. Germline CDR1 and CDR2: LNHDA and SQIVND (reference sequence). The CDR3 runs 11 residues. The V end was cut by 4 bases, the J end by 5 bases, with 4 bases between. Treatment reported: around 19 received Ad26.COV2.S at low or high dose, single or two shots; about five received placebo; per-sample allocation not given. Day 63 after the first injection of vaccine or placebo was the sampling time. Within Boston, the person who donated was an adult of 18-55 years. This clone has just one count.

V is TRBV19 and J is TRBJ2-3; no clear D gene. The TCR originated in a person between 18 and 65 years old who received the Ad26.COV2.S COVID-19 vaccine or a placebo. The sample in question was peripheral blood, obtained in a trial of Ad26.COV2.S vaccine versus placebo. For the CDR3, the DNA is TGTGCCAGTAGTACCCTAGATACGCAGTATTTT. As protein: CASSTLDTQYF.